The T cell receptor (beta chain) described here comes from a study of regulatory T cells in long-lasting Graves disease. Per germline, CDR1 SNHLY and CDR2 FYNNEI. The CDR3 extends over 12 amino acids. Trimming left V 4 bases short and J 7 bases short, with 11 bases between. Time point here: newly diagnosed GD, antithyroid drugs for less than 3 months. Making the TCR library involved RNA that had been extracted from PBMCs. CDR3-region Arm-PCR and iRepertoire HTBI primers produced the TCR beta libraries. TCRdb independently ran MiXCR on the multiplex PCR reads; one entry per CDR3 protein. Here the sample spans roughly 350,000 distinct CDR3 sequences, 16% being singletons. This clonotype was seen many times. These data were likewise used in another study, on T cells in Graves' hyperthyroidism and ophthalmopathy.

This sequence joins TRBV2 and TRBJ2-7; D might be TRBD1 or TRBD2, each matching 6 bases. The sample here was peripheral blood mononuclear cells (PBMCs), taken at new diagnosis, from a patient treated with antithyroid drugs. The TCR comes from a man aged 35 to 55 with Graves disease. The CDR3 DNA is TGTGCCAGCAGTGTTCAAGGGGGGGAGCAGTACTTC. Translating it yields CASSVQGGEQYF.